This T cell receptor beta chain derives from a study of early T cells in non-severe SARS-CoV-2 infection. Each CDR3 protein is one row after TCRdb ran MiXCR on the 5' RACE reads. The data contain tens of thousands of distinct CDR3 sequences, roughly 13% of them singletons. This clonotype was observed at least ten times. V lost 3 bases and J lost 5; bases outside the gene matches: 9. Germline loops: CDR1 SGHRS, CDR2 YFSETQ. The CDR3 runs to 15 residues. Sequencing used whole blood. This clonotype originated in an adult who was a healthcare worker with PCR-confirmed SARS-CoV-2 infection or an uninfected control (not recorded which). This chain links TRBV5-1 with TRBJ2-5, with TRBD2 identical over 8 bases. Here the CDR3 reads CASSSQPAGGETQYF. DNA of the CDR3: TGCGCCAGCAGCTCCCAACCGGCGGGGGGTGAGACCCAGTACTTC.